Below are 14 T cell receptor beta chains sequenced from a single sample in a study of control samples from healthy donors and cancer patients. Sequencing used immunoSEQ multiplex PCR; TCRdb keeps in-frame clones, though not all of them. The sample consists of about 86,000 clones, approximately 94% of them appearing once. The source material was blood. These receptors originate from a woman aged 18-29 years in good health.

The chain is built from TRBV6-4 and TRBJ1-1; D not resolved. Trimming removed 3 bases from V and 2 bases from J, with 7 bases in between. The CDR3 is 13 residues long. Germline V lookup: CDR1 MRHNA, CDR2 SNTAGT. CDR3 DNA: TGTGCCAGCAGTGATAAGAGTAACACTGAAGCTTTCTTT. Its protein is CASSDKSNTEAFF.

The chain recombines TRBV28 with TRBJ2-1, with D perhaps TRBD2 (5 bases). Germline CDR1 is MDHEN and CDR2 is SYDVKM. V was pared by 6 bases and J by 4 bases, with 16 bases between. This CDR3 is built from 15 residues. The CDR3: CASRLARYTYNEQFF. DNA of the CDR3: TGTGCCAGCAGGCTAGCCAGATACACGTACAATGAGCAGTTCTTC. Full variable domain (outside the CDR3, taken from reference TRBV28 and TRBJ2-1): DVKVTQSSRYLVKRTGEKVFLECVQDMDHENMFWYRQDPGLGLRLIYFSYDVKMKEKGDIPEGYSVSREKKERFSLILESASTNQTSMYLCASRLARYTYNEQFFGPGTRLTVL.

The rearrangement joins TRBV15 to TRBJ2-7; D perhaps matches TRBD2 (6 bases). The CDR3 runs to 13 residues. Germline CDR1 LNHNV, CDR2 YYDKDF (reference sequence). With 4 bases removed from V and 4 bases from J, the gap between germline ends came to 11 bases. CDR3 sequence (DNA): TGTGCCACCAGCAAAAGCGGGCCATACGAGCAGTACTTC. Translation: CATSKSGPYEQYF.

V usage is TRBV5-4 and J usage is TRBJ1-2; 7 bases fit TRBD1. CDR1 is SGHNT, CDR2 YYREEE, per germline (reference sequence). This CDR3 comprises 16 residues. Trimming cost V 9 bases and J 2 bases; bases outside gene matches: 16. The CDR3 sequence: CATRGTVALVNYGYTF. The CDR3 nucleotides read TGTGCCACCCGAGGGACAGTCGCCTTGGTAAACTATGGCTACACCTTC.

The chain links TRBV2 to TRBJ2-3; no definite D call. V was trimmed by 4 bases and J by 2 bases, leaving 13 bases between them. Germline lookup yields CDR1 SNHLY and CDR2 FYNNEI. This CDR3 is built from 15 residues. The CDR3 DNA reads TGTGCCAGCAGTGGGGCTTACTGGAACACAGATACGCAGTATTTT. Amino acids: CASSGAYWNTDTQYF.

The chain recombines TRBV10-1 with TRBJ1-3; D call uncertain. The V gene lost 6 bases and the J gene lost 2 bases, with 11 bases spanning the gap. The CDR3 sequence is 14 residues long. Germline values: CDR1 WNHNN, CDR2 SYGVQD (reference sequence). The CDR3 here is CASSPGSAGNTIYF. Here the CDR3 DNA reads TGCGCCAGCAGCCCCGGATCGGCTGGAAACACCATATATTTT.

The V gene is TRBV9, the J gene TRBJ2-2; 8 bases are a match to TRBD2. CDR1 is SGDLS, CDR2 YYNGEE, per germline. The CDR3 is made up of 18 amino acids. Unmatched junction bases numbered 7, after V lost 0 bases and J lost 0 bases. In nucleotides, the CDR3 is TGTGCCAGCAGCGTAGATGGAGCGGGGGCCCCGAACACCGGGGAGCTGTTTTTT. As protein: CASSVDGAGAPNTGELFF.

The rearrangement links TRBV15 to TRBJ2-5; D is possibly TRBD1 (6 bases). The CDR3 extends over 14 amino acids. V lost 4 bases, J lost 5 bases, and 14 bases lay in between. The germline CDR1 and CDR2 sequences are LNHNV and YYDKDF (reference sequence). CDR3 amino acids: CATSTNRDLETQYF. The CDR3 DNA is TGTGCCACCAGCACAAACAGGGATTTGGAGACCCAGTACTTC. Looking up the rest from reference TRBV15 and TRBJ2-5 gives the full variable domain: DAMVIQNPRYQVTQFGKPVTLSCSQTLNHNVMYWYQQKSSQAPKLLFHYYDKDFNNEADTPDNFQSRRPNTSFCFLDIRSPGLGDTAMYLCATSTNRDLETQYFGPGTRLLVL.

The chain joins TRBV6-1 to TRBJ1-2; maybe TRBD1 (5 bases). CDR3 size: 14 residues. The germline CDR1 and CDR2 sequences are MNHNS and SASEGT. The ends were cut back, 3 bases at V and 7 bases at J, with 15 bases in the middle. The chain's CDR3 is CASSDLGTRLGYTF. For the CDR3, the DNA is TGTGCCAGCAGTGATCTCGGGACCAGACTTGGCTACACCTTC.

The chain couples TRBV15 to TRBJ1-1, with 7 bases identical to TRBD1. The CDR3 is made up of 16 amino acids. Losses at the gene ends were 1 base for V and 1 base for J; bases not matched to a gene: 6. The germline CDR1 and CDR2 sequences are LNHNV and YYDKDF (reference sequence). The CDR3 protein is CATSRGGQGGNTEAFF. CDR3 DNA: TGTGCCACCAGCAGAGGAGGCCAGGGGGGGAACACTGAAGCTTTCTTT.

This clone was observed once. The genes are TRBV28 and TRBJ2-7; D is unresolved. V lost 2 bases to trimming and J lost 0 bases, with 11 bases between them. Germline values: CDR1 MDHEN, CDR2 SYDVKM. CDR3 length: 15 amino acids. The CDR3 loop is CASSLRRYSSYEQYF. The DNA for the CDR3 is TGTGCCAGCAGTTTACGGCGGTATAGCTCCTACGAGCAGTACTTC.

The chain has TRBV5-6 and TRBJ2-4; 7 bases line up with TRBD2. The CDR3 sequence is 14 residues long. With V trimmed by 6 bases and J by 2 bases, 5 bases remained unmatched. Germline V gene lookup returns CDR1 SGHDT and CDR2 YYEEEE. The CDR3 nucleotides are TGTGCCAGCAACCCCGGGGGGACCAAAAACATTCAGTACTTC. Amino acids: CASNPGGTKNIQYF.

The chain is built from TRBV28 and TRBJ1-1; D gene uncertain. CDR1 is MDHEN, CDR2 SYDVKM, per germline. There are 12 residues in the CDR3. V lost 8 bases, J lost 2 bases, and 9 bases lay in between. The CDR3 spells CASQTVNTEAFF. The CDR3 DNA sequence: TGTGCCAGCCAAACAGTAAACACTGAAGCTTTCTTT.

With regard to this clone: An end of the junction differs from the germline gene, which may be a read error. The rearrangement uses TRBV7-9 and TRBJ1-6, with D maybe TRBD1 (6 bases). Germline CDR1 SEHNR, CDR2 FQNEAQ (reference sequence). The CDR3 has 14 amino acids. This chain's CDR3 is CASSDPGAGSSLHF. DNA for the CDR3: TGTGCCAGCAGCGACCCGGGGGCCGGTTCATCCCTCCACTTT.